This T cell receptor (beta chain) was captured by sequencing in a study of radiotherapy plus CTLA-4 blockade in lung cancer. The overall study: Of the patients, around 17% showed objective responses and around 29% attained disease control. Findings and limits, study-wide: Reported findings show early blood T cell clone dynamics, with interferon-beta, best predicted response. In blood, after radiotherapy plus ipilimumab, tumor-derived TCR clones expanded.

Germline V gene sequence: CDR1 SGHRS, CDR2 YFSETQ. Trimming removed 4 bases at V and 5 bases at J, with 15 bases between. The CDR3 is 14 amino acids. Remarks on this clone: Antigen unknown.

Patients had chemo-refractory metastatic non-small-cell lung cancer and received focal radiation plus CTLA-4 blockade that used ipilimumab. TCRdb's table, derived via immunoSEQ multiplex PCR, lists solely in-frame clones and lacks some. The sample includes about 97,000 clones, 65% to 85% of them seen just once. This chain links TRBV5-1 with TRBJ1-1, with D uncertain. The material was peripheral blood, obtained from a patient treated with radiotherapy plus ipilimumab. This TCR was recovered from a human donor with non-small cell lung cancer who had a partial response to radiotherapy plus ipilimumab. Some clones in this sample may be carry-over from other donors' samples. The CDR3: CASSTGRTLTEAFF. In DNA form, the CDR3 reads TGCGCCAGCAGCACGGGCCGGACTTTGACTGAAGCTTTCTTT.